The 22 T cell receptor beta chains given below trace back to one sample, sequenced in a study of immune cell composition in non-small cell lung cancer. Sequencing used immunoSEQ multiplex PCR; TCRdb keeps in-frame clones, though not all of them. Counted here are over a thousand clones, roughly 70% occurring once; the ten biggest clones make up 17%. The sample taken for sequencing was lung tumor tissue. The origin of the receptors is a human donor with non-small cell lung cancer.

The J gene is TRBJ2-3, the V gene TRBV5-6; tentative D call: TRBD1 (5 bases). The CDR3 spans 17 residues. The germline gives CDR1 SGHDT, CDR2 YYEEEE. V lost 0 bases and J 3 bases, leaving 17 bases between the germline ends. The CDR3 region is CASSLEAAGHGTDTQYF. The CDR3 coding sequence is TGTGCCAGCAGCTTGGAGGCGGCAGGGCATGGGACAGATACGCAGTATTTT.

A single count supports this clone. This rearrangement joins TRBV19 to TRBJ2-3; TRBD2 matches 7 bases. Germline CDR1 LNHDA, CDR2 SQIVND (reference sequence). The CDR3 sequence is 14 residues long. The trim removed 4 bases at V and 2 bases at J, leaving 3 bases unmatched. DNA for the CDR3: TGTGCCAGTAGTACTAGCGGAGACACAGATACGCAGTATTTT. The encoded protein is CASSTSGDTDTQYF.

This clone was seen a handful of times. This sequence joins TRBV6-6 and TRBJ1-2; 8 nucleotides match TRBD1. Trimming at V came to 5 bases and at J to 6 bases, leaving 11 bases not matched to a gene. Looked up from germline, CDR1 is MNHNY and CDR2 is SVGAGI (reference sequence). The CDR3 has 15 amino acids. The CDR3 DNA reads TGTGCCAGCAGTCAACGGACACACAGGGGGGATGGCTACACCTTC. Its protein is CASSQRTHRGDGYTF.

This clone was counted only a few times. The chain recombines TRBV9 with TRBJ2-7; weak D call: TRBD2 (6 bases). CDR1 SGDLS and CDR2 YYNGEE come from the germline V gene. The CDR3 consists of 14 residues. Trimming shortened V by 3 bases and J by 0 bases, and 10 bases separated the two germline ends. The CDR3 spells CASSEGGDSYEQYF. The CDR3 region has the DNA TGTGCCAGCAGCGAAGGCGGGGACTCCTACGAGCAGTACTTC. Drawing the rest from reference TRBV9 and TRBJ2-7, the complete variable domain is DSGVTQTPKHLITATGQRVTLRCSPRSGDLSVYWYQQSLDQGLQFLIQYYNGEERAKGNILERFSAQQFPDLHSELNLSSLELGDSALYFCASSEGGDSYEQYFGPGTRLTVT.

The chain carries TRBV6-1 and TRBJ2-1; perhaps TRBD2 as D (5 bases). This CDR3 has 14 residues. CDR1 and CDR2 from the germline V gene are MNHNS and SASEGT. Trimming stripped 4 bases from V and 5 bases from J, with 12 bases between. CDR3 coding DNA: TGTGCCAGCAGTGCTAGCAGAGGGCACAATGAGCAGTTCTTC. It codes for CASSASRGHNEQFF.

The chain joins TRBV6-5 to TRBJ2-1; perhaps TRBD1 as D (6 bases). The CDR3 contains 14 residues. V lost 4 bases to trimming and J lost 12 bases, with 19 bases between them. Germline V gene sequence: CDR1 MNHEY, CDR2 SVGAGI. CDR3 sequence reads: CASSFGQPTGGQFF. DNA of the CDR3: TGTGCCAGCAGTTTTGGACAGCCTACAGGTGGGCAGTTCTTC.

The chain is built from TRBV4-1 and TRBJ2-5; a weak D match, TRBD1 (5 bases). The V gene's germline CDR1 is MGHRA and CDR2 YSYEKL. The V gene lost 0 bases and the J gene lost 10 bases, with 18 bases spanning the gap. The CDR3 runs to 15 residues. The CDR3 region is CASSQDKGSALLQYF. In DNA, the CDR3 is TGCGCCAGCAGCCAAGATAAGGGGTCGGCACTGCTCCAGTACTTC.

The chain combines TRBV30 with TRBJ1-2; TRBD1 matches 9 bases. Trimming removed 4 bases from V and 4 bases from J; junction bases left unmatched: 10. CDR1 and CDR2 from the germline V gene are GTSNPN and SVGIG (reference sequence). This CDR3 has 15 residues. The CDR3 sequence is CAWMLDRGQFYGYTF. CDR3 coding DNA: TGTGCCTGGATGCTGGACAGGGGTCAATTCTATGGCTACACCTTC.

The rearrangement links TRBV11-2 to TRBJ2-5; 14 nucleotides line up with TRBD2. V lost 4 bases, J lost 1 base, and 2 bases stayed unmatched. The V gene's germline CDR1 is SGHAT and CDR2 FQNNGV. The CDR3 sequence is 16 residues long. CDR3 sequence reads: CASSSGLAGVQETQYF. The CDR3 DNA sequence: TGTGCCAGCAGCTCGGGACTAGCGGGAGTCCAAGAGACCCAGTACTTC.

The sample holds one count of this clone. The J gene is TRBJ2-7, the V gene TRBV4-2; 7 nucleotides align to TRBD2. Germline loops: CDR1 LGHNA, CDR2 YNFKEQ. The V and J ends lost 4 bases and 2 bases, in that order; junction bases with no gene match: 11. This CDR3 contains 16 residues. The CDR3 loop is CASSPHAGTTTYEQYF. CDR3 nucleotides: TGTGCCAGCAGCCCTCACGCCGGGACTACAACCTACGAGCAGTACTTC.

CDR3 region: CASSLSPAGEMGGYTF. Here the CDR3 DNA reads TGCGCCAGCAGCTTGAGCCCCGCAGGGGAGATGGGTGGCTACACCTTC. V gene TRBV5-1 combines with J gene TRBJ1-2, with TRBD1 as a possible D gene (6 bases). In germline, CDR1 is SGHRS, CDR2 YFSETQ. This CDR3 comprises 16 residues. V dropped 1 base and J dropped 7 bases, with 20 bases sitting between them.

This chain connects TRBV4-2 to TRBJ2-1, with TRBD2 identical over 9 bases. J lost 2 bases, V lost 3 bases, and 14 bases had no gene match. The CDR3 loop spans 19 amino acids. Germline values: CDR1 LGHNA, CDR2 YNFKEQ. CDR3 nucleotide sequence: TGTGCCAGCAGCCATGGGGCTGGCTCGACTAGCGGTACCTACAATGAGCAGTTCTTC. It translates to CASSHGAGSTSGTYNEQFF.

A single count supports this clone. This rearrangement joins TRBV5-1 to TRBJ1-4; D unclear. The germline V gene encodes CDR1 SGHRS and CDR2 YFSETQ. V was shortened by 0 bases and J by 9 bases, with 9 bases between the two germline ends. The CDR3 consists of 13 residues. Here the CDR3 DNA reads TGCGCCAGCAGCTTGGCCGGGAGCCAAAAACTGTTTTTT. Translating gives CASSLAGSQKLFF.

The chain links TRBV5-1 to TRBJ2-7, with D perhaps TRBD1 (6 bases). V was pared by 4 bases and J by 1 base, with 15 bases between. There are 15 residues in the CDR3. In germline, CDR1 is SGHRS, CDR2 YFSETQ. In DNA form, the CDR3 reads TGCGCCAGCAGCACATCTGACAGGATATCCTACGAGCAGTACTTC. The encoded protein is CASSTSDRISYEQYF. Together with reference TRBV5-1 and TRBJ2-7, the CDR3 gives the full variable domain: KAGVTQTPRYLIKTRGQQVTLSCSPISGHRSVSWYQQTPGQGLQFLFEYFSETQRNKGNFPGRFSGRQFSNSRSEMNVSTLELGDSALYLCASSTSDRISYEQYFGPGTRLTVT.

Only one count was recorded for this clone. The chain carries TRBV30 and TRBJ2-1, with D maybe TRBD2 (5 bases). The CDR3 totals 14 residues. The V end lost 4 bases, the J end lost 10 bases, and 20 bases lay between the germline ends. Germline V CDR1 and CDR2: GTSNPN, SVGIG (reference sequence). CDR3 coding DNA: TGTGCCTGGACCCCTAGGGAACTCACGGGAGAGCAGTTCTTC. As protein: CAWTPRELTGEQFF.

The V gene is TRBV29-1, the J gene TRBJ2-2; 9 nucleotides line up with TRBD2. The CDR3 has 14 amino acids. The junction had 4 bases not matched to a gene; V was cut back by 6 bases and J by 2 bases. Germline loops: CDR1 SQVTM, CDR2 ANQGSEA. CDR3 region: CSVTSGINTGELFF. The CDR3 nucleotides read TGCAGCGTGACTAGCGGAATAAACACCGGGGAGCTGTTTTTT.

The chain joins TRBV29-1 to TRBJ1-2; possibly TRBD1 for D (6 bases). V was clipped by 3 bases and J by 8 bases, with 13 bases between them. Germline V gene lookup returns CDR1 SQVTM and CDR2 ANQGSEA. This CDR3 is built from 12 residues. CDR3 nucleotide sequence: TGCAGCGTTGAGTTGGGGGCAGGGGGCTACACCTTC. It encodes CSVELGAGGYTF.

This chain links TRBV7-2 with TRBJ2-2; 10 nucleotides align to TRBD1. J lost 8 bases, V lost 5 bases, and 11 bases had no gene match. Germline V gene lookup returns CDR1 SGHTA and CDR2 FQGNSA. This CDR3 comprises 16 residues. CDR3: CASSRTGGVVGGELFF. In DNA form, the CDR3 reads TGTGCCAGCAGCCGGACAGGGGGGGTCGTTGGTGGGGAGCTGTTTTTT.

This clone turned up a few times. The CDR3 protein is CASSPRTGIQYTF. CDR3 coding DNA: TGTGCCAGCAGCCCACGTACCGGGATCCAGTACACCTTC. The rearrangement joins TRBV5-4 to TRBJ1-2; D uncertain. The CDR3 runs 13 residues. Germline V CDR1 and CDR2: SGHNT, YYREEE (reference sequence). The V and J ends lost 4 bases and 11 bases respectively, with 18 bases between them.

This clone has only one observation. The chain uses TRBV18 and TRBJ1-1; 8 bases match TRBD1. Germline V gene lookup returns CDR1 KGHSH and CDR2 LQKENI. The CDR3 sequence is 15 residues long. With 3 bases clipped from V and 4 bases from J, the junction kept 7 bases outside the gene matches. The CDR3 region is CASSPRTGRTTEAFF. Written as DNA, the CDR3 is TGTGCCAGCTCACCGAGGACAGGGAGAACCACTGAAGCTTTCTTT.

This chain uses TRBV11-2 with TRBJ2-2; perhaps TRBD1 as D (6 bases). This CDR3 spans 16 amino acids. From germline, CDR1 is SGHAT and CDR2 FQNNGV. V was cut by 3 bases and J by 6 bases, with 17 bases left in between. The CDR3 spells CASSFMSGVIAGELFF. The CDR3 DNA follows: TGTGCCAGCAGCTTTATGTCAGGGGTAATAGCCGGGGAGCTGTTTTTT. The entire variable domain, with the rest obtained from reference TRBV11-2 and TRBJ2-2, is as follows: EAGVAQSPRYKIIEKRQSVAFWCNPISGHATLYWYQQILGQGPKLLIQFQNNGVVDDSQLPKDRFSAERLKGVDSTLKIQPAKLEDSAVYLCASSFMSGVIAGELFFGEGSRLTVL.

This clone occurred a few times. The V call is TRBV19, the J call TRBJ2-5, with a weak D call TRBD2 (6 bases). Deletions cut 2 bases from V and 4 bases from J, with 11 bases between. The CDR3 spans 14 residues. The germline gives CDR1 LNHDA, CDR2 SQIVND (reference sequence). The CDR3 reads CASSIIGGAETQYF. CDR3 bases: TGTGCCAGTAGTATAATCGGCGGGGCAGAGACCCAGTACTTC.